Each of the 14 T cell receptor beta chains below was sequenced from the same sample in a study of T cell changes during pregnancy in multiple sclerosis. Libraries were prepared by immunoSEQ multiplex PCR; TCRdb keeps only in-frame clonotypes and omits some of them. There are some 45,000 clones in the sample; about 85% occur only once, and 0.75% to 1% lies in the top ten. The material was CD4+ T cells from peripheral blood mononuclear cells, obtained after pregnancy. The receptors were gathered from a female donor with multiple sclerosis, enrolled in a pregnancy study.

The chain combines TRBV15 with TRBJ1-6; D ambiguous. Trimming stripped 2 bases from V and 13 bases from J, with 9 bases between. This CDR3 contains 12 residues. CDR1 is LNHNV and CDR2 is YYDKDF in the germline V gene (reference sequence). CDR3 nucleotide sequence: TGTGCCACCAGCAGACTAAATGCTCCCCTCCACTTT. Its translation: CATSRLNAPLHF.

The chain is built from TRBV2 and TRBJ2-5; D is perhaps TRBD2 (6 bases). Germline V gene sequence: CDR1 SNHLY, CDR2 FYNNEI. The CDR3 has 13 residues. Trimming removed 8 bases at V and 7 bases at J, with 17 bases between. Written as DNA, the CDR3 is TGTGCCAGCCGGCCGGGGGAATACGGGACCCAGTACTTC. It encodes CASRPGEYGTQYF.

The chain employs TRBV6-1 and TRBJ1-1; perhaps TRBD1 as D (5 bases). Per the germline V gene, CDR1 is MNHNS and CDR2 is SASEGT. The CDR3 is made up of 14 amino acids. V was shortened by 0 bases and J by 3 bases, with 8 bases between the two germline ends. Here the CDR3 reads CASSEAWGDTEAFF. As DNA, the CDR3 is TGTGCCAGCAGTGAAGCATGGGGGGACACTGAAGCTTTCTTT.

The CDR3 spells CASSQLGAMDGYTF. Written as DNA, the CDR3 is TGTGCCAGCAGCCAACTGGGGGCGATGGATGGCTACACCTTC. V and J are TRBV14 and TRBJ1-2; TRBD1 might be the D (6 bases). CDR1 is SGHDN, CDR2 FVKESK, per germline. CDR3 length: 14 amino acids. V lost 2 bases, J lost 6 bases, and 13 bases lay in between.

This chain connects TRBV2 to TRBJ1-4, with D possibly being TRBD1 (5 bases). Germline lookup yields CDR1 SNHLY and CDR2 FYNNEI. This CDR3 spans 16 amino acids. Trimming shortened V by 9 bases and J by 6 bases, and 23 bases separated the two germline ends. CDR3 protein: CASRSGAGAGYEKLFF. Here the CDR3 DNA reads TGTGCCAGTCGGTCTGGGGCGGGCGCGGGGTATGAAAAACTGTTTTTT.

V gene TRBV5-1 combines with J gene TRBJ2-5; TRBD2 matches at 7 bases. V was clipped by 3 bases and J by 7 bases; unmatched bases: 6. Germline values: CDR1 SGHRS, CDR2 YFSETQ. The CDR3 loop spans 13 amino acids. The CDR3 loop reads CASSWTSPGTQYF. DNA for the CDR3: TGCGCCAGCAGCTGGACTAGTCCAGGGACCCAGTACTTC.

This chain uses TRBV7-9 with TRBJ1-1, with D tentatively TRBD1 (5 bases). The germline V and J ends were trimmed by 5 bases and 6 bases, with 13 bases remaining between them. CDR1 and CDR2 from the germline V gene are SEHNR and FQNEAQ (reference sequence). The CDR3 spans 13 residues. The CDR3 loop is CASSQWGGSEAFF. The CDR3 region has the DNA TGTGCCAGCAGCCAATGGGGGGGATCTGAAGCTTTCTTT.

The chain has TRBV5-5 and TRBJ2-7; D unclear. There are 13 residues in the CDR3. The germline CDR1 and CDR2 sequences are SGHKS and YYEKEE (reference sequence). The V end lost 4 bases, the J end lost 6 bases, and 14 bases lay between the germline ends. For the CDR3, the DNA is TGTGCCAGCAGCACCTCCGTGAGAGGCGAGCAGTACTTC. As protein: CASSTSVRGEQYF. Full variable domain (missing parts from reference TRBV5-5 and TRBJ2-7): DAGVTQSPTHLIKTRGQQVTLRCSPISGHKSVSWYQQVLGQGPQFIFQYYEKEERGRGNFPDRFSARQFPNYSSELNVNALLLGDSALYLCASSTSVRGEQYFGPGTRLTVT.

The V call is TRBV30, the J call TRBJ1-5; D gene ambiguous. The CDR3 runs 13 residues. The V gene lost 1 base and the J gene lost 3 bases, with 7 bases spanning the gap. CDR1 and CDR2 from the germline V gene are GTSNPN and SVGIG (reference sequence). The CDR3: CAWSGTTNQPQHF. The DNA for the CDR3 is TGTGCCTGGAGTGGCACTACCAATCAGCCCCAGCATTTT.

V is TRBV18 and J is TRBJ1-1; D gene unclear. The V and J ends lost 2 bases and 0 bases respectively, with 13 bases between them. The germline gives CDR1 KGHSH, CDR2 LQKENI. The CDR3 runs 16 residues. The chain's CDR3 is CASSPWAGAMNTEAFF. The CDR3 DNA is TGTGCCAGCTCACCATGGGCAGGCGCCATGAACACTGAAGCTTTCTTT.

The V gene is TRBV18, the J gene TRBJ2-5; 7 bases match TRBD2. J was trimmed by 4 bases and V by 6 bases; bases with no gene match: 8. The germline CDR1 and CDR2 sequences are KGHSH and LQKENI. The CDR3 covers 14 residues. CDR3 loop: CASSPGSGAETQYF. In DNA form, the CDR3 reads TGTGCCAGCTCCCCGGGAAGCGGGGCAGAGACCCAGTACTTC.

The chain uses TRBV6-4 and TRBJ2-3; TRBD1 agrees at 9 bases. Germline CDR1 and CDR2: MRHNA and SNTAGT. CDR3 size: 15 residues. The V gene end was trimmed by 3 bases and the J gene end by 3 bases; junction bases not matched to a gene: 4. In nucleotides, the CDR3 is TGTGCCAGCAGTGATTTGGGACAGGGAACAGATACGCAGTATTTT. Protein product: CASSDLGQGTDTQYF.

V and J are TRBV6-6 and TRBJ2-1; no firm D call. Per the germline V gene, CDR1 is MNHNY and CDR2 is SVGAGI (reference sequence). V lost 6 bases and J 6 bases, leaving 9 bases between the germline ends. The CDR3 is 12 amino acids. The CDR3 spells CASSPAVNEQFF. CDR3 DNA: TGTGCCAGCAGCCCCGCAGTCAATGAGCAGTTCTTC.

This sequence joins TRBV29-1 and TRBJ2-2; D unclear. Germline loops: CDR1 SQVTM, CDR2 ANQGSEA. Deletions cut 2 bases from V and 7 bases from J, with 5 bases between. The length of the CDR3 is 11 residues. The CDR3 loop is CSVEWSGELFF. In nucleotides, the CDR3 is TGCAGCGTTGAATGGAGCGGGGAGCTGTTTTTT.